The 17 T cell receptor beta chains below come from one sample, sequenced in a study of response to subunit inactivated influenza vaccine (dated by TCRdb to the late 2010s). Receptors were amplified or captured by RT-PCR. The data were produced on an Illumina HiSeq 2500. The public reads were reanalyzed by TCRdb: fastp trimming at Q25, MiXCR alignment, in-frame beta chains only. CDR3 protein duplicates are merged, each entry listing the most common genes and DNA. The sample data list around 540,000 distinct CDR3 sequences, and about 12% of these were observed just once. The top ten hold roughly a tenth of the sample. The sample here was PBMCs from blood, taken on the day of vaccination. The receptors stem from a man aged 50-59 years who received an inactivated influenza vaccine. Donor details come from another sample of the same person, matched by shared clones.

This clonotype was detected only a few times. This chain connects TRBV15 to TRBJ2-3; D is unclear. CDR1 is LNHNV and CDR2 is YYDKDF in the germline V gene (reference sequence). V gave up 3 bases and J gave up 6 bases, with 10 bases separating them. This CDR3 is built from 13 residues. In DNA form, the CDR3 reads TGTGCCACCAGCAGGCAATCGGCGGATACGCAGTATTTT. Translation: CATSRQSADTQYF.

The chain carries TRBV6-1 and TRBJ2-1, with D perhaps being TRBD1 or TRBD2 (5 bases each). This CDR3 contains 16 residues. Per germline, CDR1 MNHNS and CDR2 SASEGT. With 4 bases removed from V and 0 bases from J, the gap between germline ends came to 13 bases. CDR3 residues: CASSVDRDPSYNEQFF. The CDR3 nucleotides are TGTGCCAGCAGTGTGGATCGGGACCCCTCCTACAATGAGCAGTTCTTC.

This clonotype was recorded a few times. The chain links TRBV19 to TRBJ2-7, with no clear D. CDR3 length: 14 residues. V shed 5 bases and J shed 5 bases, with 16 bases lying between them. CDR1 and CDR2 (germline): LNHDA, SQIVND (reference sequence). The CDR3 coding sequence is TGTGCCAGTAGTTGGTCTCTCGGTTCTAACGAGCAGTACTTC. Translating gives CASSWSLGSNEQYF.

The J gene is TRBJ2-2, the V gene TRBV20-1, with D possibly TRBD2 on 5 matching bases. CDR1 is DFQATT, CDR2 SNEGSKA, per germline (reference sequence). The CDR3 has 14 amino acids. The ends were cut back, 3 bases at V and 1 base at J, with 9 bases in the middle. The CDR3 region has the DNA TGCAGTGCTAGTCGCGGGTGGAACACCGGGGAGCTGTTTTTT. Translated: CSASRGWNTGELFF.

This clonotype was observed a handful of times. CDR3 coding DNA: TGCAGTGCCCCGAAGGGGGCGGAAGGCTACACCTTC. Translation: CSAPKGAEGYTF. The chain recombines TRBV20-1 with TRBJ1-2, with 7 bases identical to TRBD1. CDR1 and CDR2 from the germline V gene are DFQATT and SNEGSKA (reference sequence). V lost 6 bases, J lost 8 bases, and 9 bases stayed unmatched. The CDR3 sequence is 12 residues long.

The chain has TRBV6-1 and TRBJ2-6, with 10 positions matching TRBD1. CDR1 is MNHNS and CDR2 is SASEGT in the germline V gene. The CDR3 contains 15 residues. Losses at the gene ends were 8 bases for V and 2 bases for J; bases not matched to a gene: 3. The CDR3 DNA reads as TGTGCCAGCGACAGGGGGCGTACTGGGGCCAACGTCCTGACTTTC. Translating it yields CASDRGRTGANVLTF.

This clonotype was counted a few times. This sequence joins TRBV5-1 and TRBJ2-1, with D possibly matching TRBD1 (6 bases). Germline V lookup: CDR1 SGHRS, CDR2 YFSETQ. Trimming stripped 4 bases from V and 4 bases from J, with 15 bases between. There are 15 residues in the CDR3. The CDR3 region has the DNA TGCGCCAGCAGCAAGACAGGTATGGAGTACAATGAGCAGTTCTTC. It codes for CASSKTGMEYNEQFF.

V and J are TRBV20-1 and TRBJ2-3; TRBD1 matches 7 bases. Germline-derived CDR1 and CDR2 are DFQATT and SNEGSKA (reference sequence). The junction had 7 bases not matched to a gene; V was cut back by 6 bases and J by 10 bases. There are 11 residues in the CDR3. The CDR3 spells CSAHRTGPQYF. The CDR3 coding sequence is TGCAGTGCCCATCGGACAGGCCCGCAGTATTTT.

In DNA form, the CDR3 reads TGCGCCAGCAGCCGATCAGGACAGGTTTCAGCCCGGACTGAAGCTTTCTTT. This translates into CASSRSGQVSARTEAFF. The chain links TRBV5-1 to TRBJ1-1, with 7 bases matching TRBD1. The germline CDR1 and CDR2 sequences are SGHRS and YFSETQ. The V gene end was trimmed by 4 bases and the J gene end by 5 bases; junction bases not matched to a gene: 17. The CDR3 spans 17 residues.

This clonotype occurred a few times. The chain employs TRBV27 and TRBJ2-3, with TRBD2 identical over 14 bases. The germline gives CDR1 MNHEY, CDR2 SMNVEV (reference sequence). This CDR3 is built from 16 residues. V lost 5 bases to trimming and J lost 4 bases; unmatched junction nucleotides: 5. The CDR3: CASSPWTSGGSDTQYF. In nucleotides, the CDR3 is TGTGCCAGCAGTCCCTGGACTAGCGGGGGGTCAGATACGCAGTATTTT.

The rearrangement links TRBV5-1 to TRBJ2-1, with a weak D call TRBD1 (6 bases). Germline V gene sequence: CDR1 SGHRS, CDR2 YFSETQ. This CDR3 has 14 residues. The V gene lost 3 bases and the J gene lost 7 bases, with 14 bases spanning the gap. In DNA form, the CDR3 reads TGCGCCAGCAGCTCTTTACAGGGCATGAATGAGCAGTTCTTC. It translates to CASSSLQGMNEQFF.

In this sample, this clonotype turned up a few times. The CDR3 reads CSARETGTDTQYF. As DNA, the CDR3 is TGCAGTGCTAGGGAGACAGGAACAGATACGCAGTATTTT. This chain joins TRBV20-1 and TRBJ2-3; tentatively, D is TRBD1 (6 bases). The CDR3 length is 13 residues. V was pared by 3 bases and J by 3 bases, with 10 bases between. CDR1 is DFQATT, CDR2 SNEGSKA, per germline (reference sequence).

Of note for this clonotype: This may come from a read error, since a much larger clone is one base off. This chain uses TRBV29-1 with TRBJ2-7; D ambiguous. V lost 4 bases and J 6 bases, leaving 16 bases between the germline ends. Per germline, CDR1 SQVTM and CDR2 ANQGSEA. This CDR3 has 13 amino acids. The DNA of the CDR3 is TGCAGCGTTGCTCTTATGCACCAAGTCGAGCAGTACTTC. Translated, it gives CSVALMHQVEQYF.

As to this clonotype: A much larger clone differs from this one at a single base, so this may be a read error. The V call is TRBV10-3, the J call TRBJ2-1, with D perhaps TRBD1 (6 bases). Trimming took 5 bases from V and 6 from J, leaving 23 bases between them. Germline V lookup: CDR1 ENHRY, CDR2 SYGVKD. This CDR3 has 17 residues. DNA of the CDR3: TGTGCCATCAGTCTCCGTCCCTCGAGGCGAGGGGGCAATGAGCAGTTCTTC. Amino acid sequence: CAISLRPSRRGGNEQFF.

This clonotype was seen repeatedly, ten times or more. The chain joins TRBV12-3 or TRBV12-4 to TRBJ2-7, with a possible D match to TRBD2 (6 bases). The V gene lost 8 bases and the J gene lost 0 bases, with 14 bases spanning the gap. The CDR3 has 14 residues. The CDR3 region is CASQSRENSYEQYF. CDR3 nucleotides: TGTGCCAGCCAGTCGCGGGAAAACTCCTACGAGCAGTACTTC.

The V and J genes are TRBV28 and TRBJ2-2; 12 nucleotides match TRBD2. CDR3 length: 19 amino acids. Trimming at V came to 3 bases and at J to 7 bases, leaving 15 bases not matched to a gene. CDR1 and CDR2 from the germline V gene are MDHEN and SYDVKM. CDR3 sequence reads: CASSFQTSGRGRTYGELFF. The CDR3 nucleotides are TGTGCCAGCAGTTTCCAGACTAGCGGGAGAGGGCGGACTTACGGGGAGCTGTTTTTT.

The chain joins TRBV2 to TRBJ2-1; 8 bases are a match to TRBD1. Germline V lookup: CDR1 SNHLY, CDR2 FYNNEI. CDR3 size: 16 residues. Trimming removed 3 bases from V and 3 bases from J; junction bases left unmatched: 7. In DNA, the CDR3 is TGTGCCAGCAGTGAGCGGGGACAGGTACTCTACAATGAGCAGTTCTTC. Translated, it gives CASSERGQVLYNEQFF.